The 19 T cell receptor beta chains below all came from one sample that was sequenced in a study of control samples from healthy donors and cancer patients. Clones were read by immunoSEQ multiplex PCR, and TCRdb kept only the in-frame ones, dropping some. The sample has roughly 130,000 clones, around 90% seen once. Sequencing used blood. All receptors come from a man aged 18 to 29 in good health.

The chain carries TRBV24-1 and TRBJ1-2; 7 nucleotides agree with TRBD1. CDR3 length: 15 residues. V lost 3 bases and J lost 0; bases outside the gene matches: 3. From germline, CDR1 is KGHDR and CDR2 SFDVKD. As DNA, the CDR3 is TGTGCCACCAGTGATCAGACAGGGCCTAACTATGGCTACACCTTC. Translation gives CATSDQTGPNYGYTF.

The chain has TRBV4-1 and TRBJ1-5; a weak D match, TRBD1 (5 bases). Trimming pared 1 base from V and 0 bases from J, leaving 10 bases between. The CDR3 contains 16 residues. Germline V gene lookup returns CDR1 MGHRA and CDR2 YSYEKL. DNA of the CDR3: TGCGCCAGCAGCCAAGGCCGGGACTTTAGCAATCAGCCCCAGCATTTT. This codes for CASSQGRDFSNQPQHF.

A note on this clone: Distinct nucleotide sequences in the sample also encode this CDR3. The DNA of the CDR3 is TGCAGCGCCTGTTCGGCTAGCACAGATACGCAGTATTTT. This codes for CSACSASTDTQYF. This chain uses TRBV29-1 with TRBJ2-3; D gene unclear. Germline V gene data show CDR1 as SQVTM and CDR2 as ANQGSEA. Trimming pared 7 bases from V and 0 bases from J, leaving 11 bases between. CDR3 length equals 13 residues.

The chain recombines TRBV7-2 with TRBJ2-3, with a possible D match to TRBD1 (5 bases). V was clipped by 1 base and J by 4 bases, with 12 bases between them. The V gene's germline CDR1 is SGHTA and CDR2 FQGNSA. This CDR3 region has 15 residues. In DNA form, the CDR3 reads TGTGCCAGCAGCTTAGGCAAGGGGCTTCCAGATACGCAGTATTTT. Encoded protein: CASSLGKGLPDTQYF.

The chain uses TRBV24-1 and TRBJ2-1; D not resolved. Germline V lookup: CDR1 KGHDR, CDR2 SFDVKD. V shed 0 bases and J shed 2 bases, with 13 bases lying between them. CDR3 size: 17 residues. The CDR3 sequence is CATSDLGEAGTYNEQFF. The CDR3 region has the DNA TGTGCCACCAGTGATTTGGGTGAGGCAGGAACCTACAATGAGCAGTTCTTC.

CDR3 region: CASSEPVTGELFF. In DNA, the CDR3 is TGTGCCAGCAGTGAACCGGTTACCGGGGAGCTGTTTTTT. The rearrangement links TRBV6-1 to TRBJ2-2; D gene uncertain. Germline V CDR1 and CDR2: MNHNS, SASEGT. This CDR3 is 13 amino acids long. The V end was cut by 2 bases, the J end by 5 bases, with 6 bases between.

The chain combines TRBV11-2 with TRBJ1-1; 9 positions match TRBD1. Germline V gene sequence: CDR1 SGHAT, CDR2 FQNNGV. After removal of 1 base from V and 5 bases from J, the junction contained 5 bases not matched to a gene. The CDR3 loop spans 15 amino acids. The CDR3 sequence is CASSLGTGVGTEAFF. DNA for the CDR3: TGTGCCAGCAGCTTAGGGACAGGGGTGGGTACTGAAGCTTTCTTT.

The chain carries TRBV18 and TRBJ2-1; TRBD2 agrees at 8 bases. The V segment lost 3 bases and the J segment 8 bases; nucleotides outside the gene matches: 9. CDR3 length equals 15 residues. Germline V lookup: CDR1 KGHSH, CDR2 LQKENI. CDR3 DNA sequence: TGTGCCAGCTCACCCCGGGAGGGCCGTCTGGATGAGCAGTTCTTC. Its translation: CASSPREGRLDEQFF. Filled out from reference TRBV18 and TRBJ2-1, the complete variable domain reads NAGVMQNPRHLVRRRGQEARLRCSPMKGHSHVYWYRQLPEEGLKFMVYLQKENIIDESGMPKERFSAEFPKEGPSILRIQQVVRGDSAAYFCASSPREGRLDEQFFGPGTRLTVL.

V gene TRBV15 combines with J gene TRBJ2-3; 8 bases agree with TRBD1. This CDR3 region has 15 residues. Germline V gene data show CDR1 as LNHNV and CDR2 as YYDKDF (reference sequence). With V trimmed by 2 bases and J by 3 bases, 4 bases remained unmatched. The CDR3 region has the DNA TGTGCCACCAGCAGACTCCGGACAGGGACAGATACGCAGTATTTT. Translation: CATSRLRTGTDTQYF.

The CDR3 spells CASSMGNSYNEQFF. The DNA for the CDR3 is TGTGCCAGTAGTATGGGAAACTCCTACAATGAGCAGTTCTTC. The rearrangement joins TRBV19 to TRBJ2-1; D gene ambiguous. CDR3 length: 14 amino acids. The V gene's germline CDR1 is LNHDA and CDR2 SQIVND (reference sequence). Deletions cut 3 bases from V and 0 bases from J, with 6 bases between.

The chain carries TRBV2 and TRBJ2-7, with TRBD2 as a possible D gene (6 bases). Between the trimmed V and J ends, which lost 8 bases and 4 bases, there was a span of 12 bases. The germline V gene has CDR1 SNHLY and CDR2 FYNNEI. There are 12 residues in the CDR3. The CDR3 nucleotides read TGTGCCAGCGGAGGGACCTCTTACGAGCAGTACGTC. It specifies CASGGTSYEQYV.

This clone was recorded only once. This chain links TRBV5-6 with TRBJ2-7; D is possibly TRBD2 (5 bases). The germline V gene encodes CDR1 SGHDT and CDR2 YYEEEE. The germline V and J ends were trimmed by 1 base and 4 bases, with 18 bases remaining between them. The CDR3 runs to 16 residues. This CDR3 is CASSLTSGEGIYEQYF. The CDR3 DNA sequence: TGTGCCAGCAGCTTGACCTCGGGTGAGGGAATTTACGAGCAGTACTTC.

This clone was recorded only once. The chain recombines TRBV4-3 with TRBJ2-2; D gene ambiguous. Germline assignment: CDR1 LGHNA and CDR2 YSLEER. Deletions cut 0 bases from V and 7 bases from J, with 12 bases between. This CDR3 spans 15 amino acids. CDR3 DNA sequence: TGCGCCAGCAGCCAAGAGGGCTACGGTGGCGGGGAGCTGTTTTTT. Its protein product is CASSQEGYGGGELFF.

This chain connects TRBV4-3 to TRBJ1-1; D perhaps matches TRBD1 (6 bases). V lost 2 bases to trimming and J lost 5 bases, with 15 bases between them. CDR3 size: 15 residues. Germline-derived CDR1 and CDR2 are LGHNA and YSLEER. The CDR3 DNA reads as TGCGCCAGCAGCCAACACAGGGTGAGCAGTACTGAAGCTTTCTTT. Translating gives CASSQHRVSSTEAFF.

This chain links TRBV10-3 with TRBJ2-1; 9 nucleotides line up with TRBD2. The CDR3 loop spans 14 amino acids. Losses at the gene ends were 4 bases for V and 8 bases for J; bases not matched to a gene: 6. From germline, CDR1 is ENHRY and CDR2 SYGVKD. CDR3 region: CAISGGSGRDEQFF. CDR3 in DNA: TGTGCCATCAGTGGGGGTAGCGGGAGAGATGAGCAGTTCTTC.

The CDR3 region is CASSLRPPQETQYF. In DNA, the CDR3 is TGTGCCAGCAGCTTGCGTCCGCCGCAGGAGACCCAGTACTTC. V gene TRBV5-6 combines with J gene TRBJ2-5, with D unclear. Trimming took 1 base from V and 5 from J, leaving 12 bases between them. This CDR3 has 14 residues. CDR1 is SGHDT, CDR2 YYEEEE, per germline.

The chain employs TRBV29-1 and TRBJ1-2, with TRBD1 matching over 7 bases. There are 14 residues in the CDR3. The germline V gene encodes CDR1 SQVTM and CDR2 ANQGSEA. Unmatched junction bases numbered 6, after V lost 1 base and J lost 4 bases. The CDR3 loop is CSVEGAGGSYGYTF. The CDR3 DNA follows: TGCAGCGTTGAAGGGGCAGGGGGATCCTATGGCTACACCTTC.

This clone was seen a single time. This chain connects TRBV6-6 to TRBJ2-2; weak D call: TRBD1 (5 bases). Per germline, CDR1 MNHNY and CDR2 SVGAGI (reference sequence). CDR3 size: 15 residues. Deletions cut 7 bases from V and 1 base from J, with 13 bases between. The CDR3 DNA follows: TGTGCCAGCACCCTGGAAACAGGGAACACCGGGGAGCTGTTTTTT. It translates to CASTLETGNTGELFF.

The J gene is TRBJ1-6, the V gene TRBV3-1 (or the pseudogene TRBV3-2); unclear D gene. V was clipped by 0 bases and J by 8 bases, with 8 bases between them. Germline V CDR1 and CDR2: LGHDT, YNNKEL (reference sequence). This CDR3 is 14 amino acids long. The CDR3: CASSQDIQDSPLHF. The CDR3, as DNA: TGTGCCAGCAGCCAAGATATTCAGGATTCACCCCTCCACTTT.